This note documents a single T cell receptor beta chain sequence. Its antigen is undetermined. The germline V gene has CDR1 SGDLS and CDR2 YYNGEE. V was clipped by 0 bases and J by 0 bases; unmatched bases: 2. The CDR3 contains 16 residues. The method was immunoSEQ multiplex PCR; TCRdb's version includes in-frame clones alone and lacks a portion of them. Here the sample spans 80,000 to 100,000 clones, around nine tenths being singletons. Enrollment shut out patients with autoimmune disease history or systemic immunosuppression. The record originates from a study of OX40 agonist ivuxolimab in advanced cancers. The study, taken as a whole, reports: CD8+ T cells showed, on average, more clonal expansion than CD4+ cells. Among the lowest levels of clonal expansion were found in partial responders at 0.1-3.0 mg/kg. CD4+ and CD8+ blood T cells expanded clonally by week 6 at 0.1 to 3.0 mg/kg.

The chain recombines TRBV9 with TRBJ2-3; TRBD2 matches at 9 bases. The sequenced sample was CD4+ or CD8+ T cells sorted from blood, obtained in a trial of the OX40 agonist ivuxolimab. This receptor was obtained from an adult with an advanced solid tumor such as melanoma, head and neck, liver or kidney cancer. CDR3: CASSVGLADSTDTQYF. The CDR3 nucleotides read TGTGCCAGCAGCGTAGGACTAGCGGATAGCACAGATACGCAGTATTTT.